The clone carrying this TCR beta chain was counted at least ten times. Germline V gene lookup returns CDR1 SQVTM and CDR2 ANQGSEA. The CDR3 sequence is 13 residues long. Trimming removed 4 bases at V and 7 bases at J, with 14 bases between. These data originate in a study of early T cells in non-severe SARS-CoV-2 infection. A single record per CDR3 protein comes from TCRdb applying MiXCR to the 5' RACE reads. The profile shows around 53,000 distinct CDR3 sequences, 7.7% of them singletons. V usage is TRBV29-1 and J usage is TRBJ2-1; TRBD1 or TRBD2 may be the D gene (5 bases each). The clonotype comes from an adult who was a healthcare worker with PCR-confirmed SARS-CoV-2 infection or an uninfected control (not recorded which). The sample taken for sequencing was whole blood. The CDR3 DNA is TGCAGCGTTGTAGAGGGGCCGGGGAATGAGCAGTTCTTC. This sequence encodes CSVVEGPGNEQFF.